These 22 T cell receptor beta chains came from one sample sequenced in a study of persistence of HIV-infected CD4 T cells. Which antigens these TCRs recognize remains unknown. This was the immunoSEQ version 4 assay in survey mode. Profiling relied on immunoSEQ multiplex PCR, and the TCRdb table lists in-frame clones only, not all of them. The sample consists of about 32,000 clones, roughly 82% of them appearing once. An overlapping HIV-1 Gag peptide pool stimulated these cells at approximately 1 ug/peptide/mL. Sorted nonresponding memory CD4+ T cells were CD40L-negative, CD69-negative, CD45RO-high. Sequences were derived from CD4+ T cells sorted from PBMCs after roughly 18-hour stimulation, sampled from a patient who received antiretroviral therapy. The source of these receptors is an adult woman with HIV who was CMV-seropositive.

This clone was picked up a small number of times. V is TRBV6-5 and J is TRBJ1-1; possible D gene TRBD1, 5 bases. Trimming removed 11 bases at V and 1 base at J, with 14 bases between. Germline V CDR1 and CDR2: MNHEY, SVGAGI. The CDR3 length is 13 residues. As DNA, the CDR3 is TGTGCCGCCGCCTCCGGGGGGAACACTGAAGCTTTCTTT. It yields the protein CAAASGGNTEAFF.

The sample holds one count of this clone. The rearrangement links TRBV19 to TRBJ1-5; D is unclear. Germline V gene sequence: CDR1 LNHDA, CDR2 SQIVND (reference sequence). The length of the CDR3 is 17 residues. The ends were cut back, 0 bases at V and 2 bases at J, with 14 bases in the middle. CDR3 in DNA: TGTGCCAGTAGTATAGAGTTACGTAAGGGAGGCAATCAGCCCCAGCATTTT. Protein sequence: CASSIELRKGGNQPQHF.

The chain joins TRBV21-1 to TRBJ1-2; whether TRBD1, the table's D call, matches the DNA was not checked. TRBV21-1 is marked as a pseudogene. The CDR3 contains 17 residues. The CDR3 DNA reads as TGTGCCAGCAGCGCATCCGGGACAGGGGAGTCTAACTATGGCTACACCTTC. Translated, it gives CASSASGTGESNYGYTF.

CDR3 region: CATSGIMGQGENIQYF. CDR3 DNA: TGTGCCACCAGCGGGATAATGGGACAGGGGGAAAACATTCAGTACTTC. The chain has TRBV15 and TRBJ2-4; 11 positions agree with TRBD1. Trimming took 5 bases from V and 5 from J; bases not matched to a gene: 8. The CDR3 is 16 residues long. Germline V gene lookup returns CDR1 LNHNV and CDR2 YYDKDF (reference sequence).

This rearrangement joins TRBV18 to TRBJ2-4; D might be TRBD1 (6 bases). The CDR3 has 17 residues. V was cut by 6 bases and J by 0 bases, with 18 bases left in between. Germline loops: CDR1 KGHSH, CDR2 LQKENI. As DNA, the CDR3 is TGTGCCAGCTCCCCTTTACAGGGCTCTCTAGCCAAAAACATTCAGTACTTC. It translates to CASSPLQGSLAKNIQYF. Variable domain in full (rest from reference TRBV18 and TRBJ2-4): NAGVMQNPRHLVRRRGQEARLRCSPMKGHSHVYWYRQLPEEGLKFMVYLQKENIIDESGMPKERFSAEFPKEGPSILRIQQVVRGDSAAYFCASSPLQGSLAKNIQYFGAGTRLSVL.

The chain joins TRBV6-5 to TRBJ2-2, with 9 bases that match TRBD1. Unmatched junction bases numbered 7, after V lost 6 bases and J lost 5 bases. This CDR3 is built from 15 residues. The germline gives CDR1 MNHEY, CDR2 SVGAGI. As DNA, the CDR3 is TGTGCCAGCAGCTTGACAGGGGGACAAACCGGGGAGCTGTTTTTT. Translated, it gives CASSLTGGQTGELFF.

This clone was counted a single time. This chain connects TRBV6-6 to TRBJ2-1; TRBD2 matches at 7 bases. The junction had 4 bases not matched to a gene; V was cut back by 5 bases and J by 0 bases. The CDR3 runs 15 residues. Germline V gene lookup returns CDR1 MNHNY and CDR2 SVGAGI (reference sequence). This CDR3 reads CASSPGTNSYNEQFF. CDR3 coding DNA: TGTGCCAGCAGTCCCGGGACTAACTCCTACAATGAGCAGTTCTTC.

The chain uses TRBV6-1 and TRBJ2-2, with D unclear. The germline CDR1 and CDR2 sequences are MNHNS and SASEGT. There are 13 residues in the CDR3. Trimming took 1 base from V and 4 from J, leaving 4 bases between them. The CDR3 reads CASSEEFTGELFF. As DNA, the CDR3 is TGTGCCAGCAGTGAAGAGTTCACCGGGGAGCTGTTTTTT.

The CDR3 region has the DNA TGTGCCAGCAGCCGACAGGTGAACACTGAAGCTTTCTTT. It is translated as CASSRQVNTEAFF. V and J are TRBV11-3 and TRBJ1-1; maybe TRBD1 (6 bases). The ends were cut back, 5 bases at V and 0 bases at J, with 7 bases in the middle. The germline CDR1 and CDR2 sequences are SGHNT and YENEEA. The length of the CDR3 is 13 residues.

The chain recombines TRBV6-5 with TRBJ2-2; D is possibly TRBD1 or TRBD2 (5 bases each). With 4 bases removed from V and 7 bases from J, the gap between germline ends came to 16 bases. Germline-derived CDR1 and CDR2 are MNHEY and SVGAGI. This CDR3 comprises 15 residues. The DNA for the CDR3 is TGTGCCAGCAGTTTTTCCGGGACCCTTAACGGGGAGCTGTTTTTT. Amino acid sequence: CASSFSGTLNGELFF.

This sequence joins TRBV6-2 or TRBV6-3 and TRBJ2-2; unclear D gene. The CDR3 sequence is 13 residues long. With 0 bases removed from V and 6 bases from J, the gap between germline ends came to 5 bases. Germline-derived CDR1 and CDR2 are MNHEY and SVGEGT. The CDR3 region is CASSYSFAGELFF. For the CDR3, the DNA is TGTGCCAGCAGTTACTCCTTCGCCGGGGAGCTGTTTTTT.

Notes on this clone: Other DNA sequences in this specimen translate into the identical CDR3. This rearrangement joins TRBV2 to TRBJ2-3; D possibly uses TRBD1 or TRBD2 (5 bases each). In germline, CDR1 is SNHLY, CDR2 FYNNEI. The V gene lost 4 bases and the J gene lost 2 bases, with 7 bases spanning the gap. The CDR3 sequence is 13 residues long. The CDR3 coding sequence is TGTGCCAGCAGTGTGGGACCCACAGATACGCAGTATTTT. Amino acids: CASSVGPTDTQYF. Full variable domain (outside the CDR3, taken from reference TRBV2 and TRBJ2-3): EPEVTQTPSHQVTQMGQEVILRCVPISNHLYFYWYRQILGQKVEFLVSFYNNEISEKSEIFDDQFSVERPDGSNFTLKIRSTKLEDSAMYFCASSVGPTDTQYFGPGTRLTVL.

CDR3 sequence (DNA): TGTGCCAGCAGCCTGGGGGAGACCTATACGCAGTATTTT. Encoded protein: CASSLGETYTQYF. The chain carries TRBV5-6 and TRBJ2-3; perhaps D is TRBD1 or TRBD2 (5 bases each). V was clipped by 4 bases and J by 7 bases, with 13 bases between them. This CDR3 region has 13 residues. In germline, CDR1 is SGHDT, CDR2 YYEEEE.

The chain employs TRBV7-5 and TRBJ2-7; the D call of TRBD2 is as the table states it, not checked on the DNA. TRBV7-5 is reported as a pseudogene. The CDR3 sequence is 17 residues long. The DNA of the CDR3 is TGTGTCAGAAGCTTAGTATTTGGCGGGAGTCCTTCGGCCGAGCAGTACTTC. Amino acid sequence: CVRSLVFGGSPSAEQYF.

The chain employs TRBV5-1 and TRBJ2-1; 7 nucleotides align to TRBD2. After removal of 0 bases from V and 16 bases from J, the junction contained 13 bases not matched to a gene. The CDR3 loop spans 14 amino acids. Germline CDR1 and CDR2: SGHRS and YFSETQ. As DNA, the CDR3 is TGCGCCAGCAGCTTGGGGGCCGCGGGAGCCCACAGATTCTTC. Translation gives CASSLGAAGAHRFF.

V usage is TRBV11-3 and J usage is TRBJ1-4; no clear D. The germline CDR1 and CDR2 sequences are SGHNT and YENEEA. This CDR3 region has 14 residues. Trimming removed 2 bases from V and 8 bases from J, with 12 bases in between. The CDR3 protein is CASSLSKVGEKLFF. CDR3 nucleotide sequence: TGTGCCAGCAGCTTAAGCAAGGTCGGGGAAAAACTGTTTTTT.

This clone was recorded only once. This sequence joins TRBV7-3 and TRBJ2-1; TRBD1 matches at 7 bases. The V gene's germline CDR1 is SGHTA and CDR2 FQGTGA. The junction had 14 bases not matched to a gene; V was cut back by 5 bases and J by 7 bases. CDR3 length: 16 amino acids. CDR3 nucleotides: TGTGCCAGCAGCCTCGCCGGGACAGCCCGTTTGAATGAGCAGTTCTTC. It specifies CASSLAGTARLNEQFF.

V usage is TRBV19 and J usage is TRBJ1-3; TRBD1 might be the D (5 bases). The germline V gene encodes CDR1 LNHDA and CDR2 SQIVND (reference sequence). CDR3 length: 15 amino acids. V lost 11 bases to trimming and J lost 0 bases, with 17 bases between them. As DNA, the CDR3 is TGTGCCTCCCAACGGGGGGTAGTCTCTGGAAACACCATATATTTT. This encodes CASQRGVVSGNTIYF. The variable domain in full, completed from reference TRBV19 and TRBJ1-3, reads DGGITQSPKYLFRKEGQNVTLSCEQNLNHDAMYWYRQDPGQGLRLIYYSQIVNDFQKGDIAEGYSVSREKKESFPLTVTSAQKNPTAFYLCASQRGVVSGNTIYFGEGSWLTVV.

The DNA of the CDR3 is TGTGCCAGCTCACCCGGGGCAGGTCCGCGTGGTACGCAGTATTTT. It translates to CASSPGAGPRGTQYF. The chain has TRBV18 and TRBJ2-3; TRBD1 or TRBD2 may be the D gene (5 bases each). The CDR3 covers 15 residues. The germline gives CDR1 KGHSH, CDR2 LQKENI. V was clipped by 3 bases and J by 8 bases, with 18 bases between them.

The chain links TRBV5-1 to TRBJ1-1; 7 positions agree with TRBD1. The J segment lost 1 base and the V segment lost 4 bases, leaving 13 bases of the junction unmatched. Per the germline V gene, CDR1 is SGHRS and CDR2 is YFSETQ. The CDR3 totals 17 residues. In nucleotides, the CDR3 is TGCGCCAGCAGCCGGGGAGCACAGGGGTCCGCGAACACTGAAGCTTTCTTT. Amino acids: CASSRGAQGSANTEAFF.

The chain recombines TRBV7-9 with TRBJ1-2; 7 bases are a match to TRBD1. Trimming removed 4 bases from V and 8 bases from J; junction bases left unmatched: 13. Germline V gene sequence: CDR1 SEHNR, CDR2 FQNEAQ (reference sequence). This CDR3 has 15 residues. CDR3 in DNA: TGTGCCAGCAGCTCCTCGTGGGACAGCCCGGGCGGCTACACCTTC. This translates into CASSSSWDSPGGYTF.

The chain employs TRBV29-1 and TRBJ2-2, with 8 bases matching TRBD2. The CDR3 is 14 amino acids. J lost 6 bases, V lost 7 bases, and 10 bases had no gene match. The germline gives CDR1 SQVTM, CDR2 ANQGSEA. CDR3 DNA sequence: TGCAGCGGGGGCCGAGCGGGAGAGGCCGGGGAGCTGTTTTTT. Protein: CSGGRAGEAGELFF.